This note documents a single T cell receptor beta chain sequence. The target antigen is unknown. This is likely a read error, given that the CDR3 carries no conserved phenylalanine or tryptophan at its end. The DNA is omitted, as the CDR3 cannot be located on it reliably, and the CDR3 follows TCRdb's listing. Per the germline V gene, CDR1 is GTSNPN and CDR2 is SVGIG (reference sequence). The CDR3 has 12 amino acids, counting both end residues. Use of 60 Vbeta and 13 Jbeta primers characterized the PCR. Using immunoSEQ multiplex PCR, the repertoire was profiled, and TCRdb retains in-frame clones only, with some absent. The sample is made up of around 75,000 clones, and the top ten hold less than 6% of it. The data stem from a study of cytomegalovirus exposure and HLA in healthy donors. Overall study results and limits: Investigators reported some 150 TCR beta chains as tied to cytomegalovirus. The authors later found most CMV-associated TCR beta chains appeared HLA-restricted.

Sequencing was carried out using PBMCs. The TCR sequence derives from a man in his forties or fifties in good health and CMV-seronegative. The chain couples TRBV30 to TRBJ2-7; TRBD2, the table's D call, lacks a check against the DNA. This chain's CDR3 is CAWSLLGTPLAI.